The 23 T cell receptor beta chains in this list originate from one sample, sequenced in a study of blood T cell repertoires in COVID-19. Generated by immunoSEQ multiplex PCR, the TCRdb table keeps only in-frame clones and is missing some. The sample lists 150,000 to 200,000 clones; over 90% were seen once. Sequencing was carried out using peripheral blood. The source is a woman aged 55 to 70 with COVID-19, enrolled during active disease.

The gene calls are TRBV12-3 or TRBV12-4 and TRBJ2-3; D is perhaps TRBD1 (5 bases). The CDR3 totals 13 residues. The V and J ends lost 7 bases and 3 bases respectively, with 11 bases between them. CDR3 in amino acids: CASTWGRTDTQYF. The CDR3 DNA reads TGTGCCAGCACCTGGGGCAGAACAGATACGCAGTATTTT.

CDR3 sequence reads: CSASGQRINYGYTF. The DNA for the CDR3 is TGCAGTGCTAGTGGGCAGCGAATTAACTATGGCTACACCTTC. The genes are TRBV20-1 and TRBJ1-2; D not resolved. The germline gives CDR1 DFQATT, CDR2 SNEGSKA (reference sequence). The germline V and J ends were trimmed by 3 bases and 1 base, with 12 bases remaining between them. The CDR3 totals 14 residues.

The V call is TRBV18, the J call TRBJ1-2, with D hard to call. V was cut by 0 bases and J by 8 bases, with 7 bases left in between. CDR3 length: 12 amino acids. Germline assignment: CDR1 KGHSH and CDR2 LQKENI. The CDR3, as DNA: TGTGCCAGCTCACCACCGGGCCAGGGCTACACCTTC. As protein: CASSPPGQGYTF.

This clone was detected only once. The rearrangement uses TRBV5-1 and TRBJ1-4; 10 bases are shared with TRBD1. This CDR3 comprises 14 residues. Germline CDR1 SGHRS, CDR2 YFSETQ. V dropped 0 bases and J dropped 10; count of bases not matched to a gene: 3. The DNA of the CDR3 is TGCGCCAGCAGCTTGGAGGGGACAGGGGTAAAACTGTTTTTT. Translation: CASSLEGTGVKLFF. The full variable domain, in which reference TRBV5-1 and TRBJ1-4 provide the parts outside the CDR3, is KAGVTQTPRYLIKTRGQQVTLSCSPISGHRSVSWYQQTPGQGLQFLFEYFSETQRNKGNFPGRFSGRQFSNSRSEMNVSTLELGDSALYLCASSLEGTGVKLFFGSGTQLSVL.

The chain employs TRBV7-9 and TRBJ1-1; tentative D call: TRBD1 (6 bases). Germline CDR1 is SEHNR and CDR2 is FQNEAQ (reference sequence). The CDR3 totals 15 residues. With 5 bases removed from V and 4 bases from J, the gap between germline ends came to 17 bases. CDR3 region: CASSLDRSVGTEAFF. The CDR3, as DNA: TGTGCCAGCAGCCTAGACAGGTCCGTGGGCACTGAAGCTTTCTTT.

The gene calls are TRBV7-9 and TRBJ1-1; possibly TRBD1 for D (6 bases). The V and J ends lost 5 bases and 3 bases respectively, with 19 bases between them. Germline V gene lookup returns CDR1 SEHNR and CDR2 FQNEAQ (reference sequence). The length of the CDR3 is 16 residues. CDR3 sequence: CASSPMSGGLDTEAFF. CDR3 nucleotide sequence: TGTGCCAGCAGCCCGATGTCGGGGGGCTTGGACACTGAAGCTTTCTTT.

The rearrangement joins TRBV6-2 or TRBV6-3 to TRBJ2-3, with 8 bases fitting TRBD2. There are 21 residues in the CDR3. V lost 0 bases, J lost 2 bases, and 19 bases stayed unmatched. CDR1 is MNHEY, CDR2 SVGEGT, per germline. CDR3 sequence reads: CASSYSLGPSGSLPITDTQYF. The CDR3 DNA is TGTGCCAGCAGTTACTCATTAGGGCCTAGCGGGTCCCTCCCCATCACAGATACGCAGTATTTT.

V and J are TRBV6-6 and TRBJ1-1; 7 bases agree with TRBD1. Germline CDR1 and CDR2: MNHNY and SVGAGI (reference sequence). Germline trimming cut 7 bases from V and 8 bases from J; bases unmatched to any gene: 10. This CDR3 is built from 13 residues. In DNA form, the CDR3 reads TGTGCCAGCACTGTCGACAGGGACGACGAAGCTTTCTTT. Translating gives CASTVDRDDEAFF.

The J gene is TRBJ1-1, the V gene TRBV12-5; tentative D call: TRBD1 (5 bases). This CDR3 comprises 14 residues. V was pared by 0 bases and J by 4 bases, with 9 bases between. The germline CDR1 and CDR2 sequences are LGHNT and FRNRAP. CDR3 in DNA: TGTGCTAGTGGTTTGGTAACGGGGGGCACTGAAGCTTTCTTT. Its protein is CASGLVTGGTEAFF.

The genes are TRBV7-2 and TRBJ1-1; the D gene is possibly TRBD1 (5 bases). This CDR3 region has 14 residues. V was trimmed by 6 bases and J by 3 bases, leaving 14 bases between them. CDR1 and CDR2 from the germline V gene are SGHTA and FQGNSA. CDR3 nucleotides: TGTGCCAGCAGTCGGGGGAGTTTTGACACTGAAGCTTTCTTT. It encodes CASSRGSFDTEAFF.

The rearrangement uses TRBV4-3 and TRBJ1-2; no clear D gene. V dropped 0 bases and J dropped 13 bases, with 21 bases sitting between them. CDR1 is LGHNA and CDR2 is YSLEER in the germline V gene. This CDR3 is built from 15 residues. CDR3 residues: CASSQELRNLEASTF. Written as DNA, the CDR3 is TGCGCCAGCAGCCAAGAATTAAGAAATCTAGAAGCGAGCACCTTC.

The V call is TRBV5-4, the J call TRBJ1-1; D may be TRBD1 (6 bases). Trimming shortened V by 4 bases and J by 4 bases, and 26 bases separated the two germline ends. CDR3 size: 18 residues. Germline V gene sequence: CDR1 SGHNT, CDR2 YYREEE (reference sequence). The CDR3 region has the DNA TGTGCCAGCAGCCGACGGACAGTAGGGGCGGTTGTAATCACTGAAGCTTTCTTT. It translates to CASSRRTVGAVVITEAFF.

The genes are TRBV6-2 or TRBV6-3 and TRBJ2-5; no clear D. With 0 bases removed from V and 6 bases from J, the gap between germline ends came to 5 bases. This CDR3 contains 12 residues. The germline gives CDR1 MNHEY, CDR2 SVGEGT. The CDR3 here is CASSYSLKTQYF. CDR3 nucleotide sequence: TGTGCCAGCAGTTACTCGTTAAAGACCCAGTACTTC.

This clone has only one observation. The genes are TRBV4-1 and TRBJ2-7; no definite D call. CDR1 is MGHRA, CDR2 YSYEKL, per germline. V gave up 3 bases and J gave up 4 bases, with 10 bases separating them. There are 13 residues in the CDR3. CDR3 protein: CASSHGIWYEQYF. The CDR3 DNA reads TGCGCCAGCAGCCACGGTATATGGTACGAGCAGTACTTC.

The chain joins TRBV11-2 to TRBJ2-7, with D perhaps matching TRBD1 (7 bases). Trimming left V 1 base short and J 6 bases short, with 13 bases between. CDR3 size: 14 residues. Germline values: CDR1 SGHAT, CDR2 FQNNGV. CDR3 nucleotides: TGTGCCAGCAGCTTAGTGGAGGGGGCGGTCGAGCAGTACTTC. Translated: CASSLVEGAVEQYF.

The chain combines TRBV5-4 with TRBJ1-2, with 8 nucleotides matching TRBD1. There are 14 residues in the CDR3. CDR1 is SGHNT and CDR2 is YYREEE in the germline V gene (reference sequence). The V and J ends lost 4 bases and 4 bases, in that order; junction bases with no gene match: 6. CDR3 region: CASSSNRGGYGYTF. The CDR3 DNA sequence: TGTGCCAGCAGCAGCAACAGGGGGGGCTATGGCTACACCTTC.

The genes are TRBV7-9 and TRBJ2-3; 7 bases line up with TRBD2. CDR1 and CDR2 (germline): SEHNR, FQNEAQ (reference sequence). With V trimmed by 5 bases and J by 5 bases, 10 bases remained unmatched. The CDR3 is 15 amino acids. The DNA of the CDR3 is TGTGCCAGCAGCCTAAGCGGGGATCGGAGAGATACGCAGTATTTT. It translates to CASSLSGDRRDTQYF.

V is TRBV3-1 (or the pseudogene TRBV3-2) and J is TRBJ1-1, with 8 nucleotides matching TRBD1. Trimming at V came to 4 bases and at J to 3 bases, leaving 4 bases not matched to a gene. The germline V gene has CDR1 LGHDT and CDR2 YNNKEL (reference sequence). This CDR3 contains 14 residues. CDR3 protein: CASSRTGMHTEAFF. For the CDR3, the DNA is TGTGCCAGCAGCCGGACAGGGATGCACACTGAAGCTTTCTTT.

The rearrangement links TRBV19 to TRBJ2-5; the match to TRBD2 covers 8 bases. The CDR3 length is 13 residues. The trim removed 5 bases at V and 4 bases at J, leaving 3 bases unmatched. Germline CDR1 reads LNHDA; CDR2 reads SQIVND (reference sequence). CDR3 sequence (DNA): TGTGCCAGTAGTCCCCGGGGGGGAGAGACCCAGTACTTC. This sequence encodes CASSPRGGETQYF.

This sequence joins TRBV3-1 (or the pseudogene TRBV3-2) and TRBJ2-5; 7 positions match TRBD2. V lost 0 bases, J lost 5 bases, and 9 bases stayed unmatched. Germline V gene lookup returns CDR1 LGHDT and CDR2 YNNKEL (reference sequence). The CDR3 is made up of 16 amino acids. CDR3 loop: CASSQDLYGEGETQYF. CDR3 DNA: TGTGCCAGCAGCCAAGATCTTTACGGGGAGGGGGAGACCCAGTACTTC.

This chain connects TRBV4-1 to TRBJ2-5; 7 bases match TRBD1. The trim removed 1 base at V and 4 bases at J, leaving 18 bases unmatched. The CDR3 has 19 residues. Germline V lookup: CDR1 MGHRA, CDR2 YSYEKL. The DNA for the CDR3 is TGCGCCAGCAGCCAAGGTGGAAGGGGGCCGAAGAATAAGGGAGAGACCCAGTACTTC. This sequence encodes CASSQGGRGPKNKGETQYF.

This chain connects TRBV4-1 to TRBJ1-1; 10 bases map to TRBD1. With V trimmed by 6 bases and J by 0 bases, 16 bases remained unmatched. The germline V gene encodes CDR1 MGHRA and CDR2 YSYEKL. The CDR3 has 19 amino acids. This CDR3 reads CASRLDRGRLNGMNTEAFF. DNA of the CDR3: TGCGCCAGCAGACTAGACAGGGGGCGTTTAAACGGCATGAACACTGAAGCTTTCTTT.

The chain carries TRBV7-9 and TRBJ2-3, with D maybe TRBD2 (6 bases). The V gene lost 3 bases and the J gene lost 2 bases, with 9 bases spanning the gap. This CDR3 contains 14 residues. Germline V gene sequence: CDR1 SEHNR, CDR2 FQNEAQ (reference sequence). The CDR3 sequence: CASSFGTFTDTQYF. CDR3 bases: TGTGCCAGCAGCTTCGGGACTTTCACAGATACGCAGTATTTT.